The 28 T cell receptor beta chains below all came from one sample that was sequenced in a study of shared clonotypes between healthy human individuals. The data were produced by immunoSEQ multiplex PCR, yet TCRdb's version contains in-frame clones alone and is incomplete. The sample has roughly 700,000 clones, around two thirds seen once. Sequencing was performed on memory CD4+ T cells sorted from blood. Subset specified: CD45RA-negative fraction. Receptor source: a woman aged 25-40 years in good health.

V usage is TRBV29-1 and J usage is TRBJ1-4, with D maybe TRBD1 (5 bases). The CDR3 runs 13 residues. Germline assignment: CDR1 SQVTM and CDR2 ANQGSEA. V was clipped by 7 bases and J by 8 bases, with 17 bases between them. The CDR3 DNA reads TGCAGCGGTAACGGAGGATCAGGGGAAAAACTGTTTTTT. It is translated as CSGNGGSGEKLFF.

This clone was recorded many times. This rearrangement joins TRBV2 to TRBJ1-6, with a tentative D call TRBD1 (5 bases). V was pared by 1 base and J by 9 bases, with 13 bases between. The CDR3 is 15 residues long. CDR1 SNHLY and CDR2 FYNNEI come from the germline V gene. CDR3 in amino acids: CASSEGDRLVSPLHF. In DNA form, the CDR3 reads TGTGCCAGCAGTGAAGGGGACCGACTTGTTTCACCCCTCCACTTT.

The rearrangement links TRBV15 to TRBJ1-2; D gene unclear. Deletions cut 1 base from V and 4 bases from J, with 7 bases between. The CDR3 is 13 amino acids. Germline V gene data show CDR1 as LNHNV and CDR2 as YYDKDF (reference sequence). The CDR3 here is CATSRVGPYGYTF. Here the CDR3 DNA reads TGTGCCACCAGCAGAGTAGGTCCCTATGGCTACACCTTC.

The chain recombines TRBV5-1 with TRBJ2-1; 9 bases agree with TRBD1. Germline CDR1 SGHRS, CDR2 YFSETQ. This CDR3 spans 14 amino acids. V lost 2 bases to trimming and J lost 7 bases; unmatched junction nucleotides: 4. CDR3 sequence reads: CASSLQGAGNEQFF. As DNA, the CDR3 is TGCGCCAGCAGCTTACAGGGGGCCGGGAATGAGCAGTTCTTC.

The V gene is TRBV27, the J gene TRBJ2-3; unclear D gene. Germline V lookup: CDR1 MNHEY, CDR2 SMNVEV (reference sequence). This CDR3 comprises 13 residues. V was shortened by 5 bases and J by 2 bases, with 8 bases between the two germline ends. The CDR3 DNA follows: TGTGCCAGCAGTCCGATCAACACAGATACGCAGTATTTT. It translates to CASSPINTDTQYF.

To note about this clone: This may come from a read error, since a much larger clone is one base off. The chain carries TRBV5-4 and TRBJ2-6; possibly TRBD1 for D (5 bases). This CDR3 contains 15 residues. Germline V gene data show CDR1 as SGHNT and CDR2 as YYREEE (reference sequence). V gave up 4 bases and J gave up 0 bases, with 8 bases separating them. The CDR3 nucleotides read TGTGCCAGCAGCCGACAGAGCTCTGGGGCCAACGTCCTGACTTTC. Translation: CASSRQSSGANVLTF.

J is TRBJ2-4 and V is TRBV5-5, with 8 bases fitting TRBD1. V lost 4 bases to trimming and J lost 8 bases; unmatched junction nucleotides: 11. The CDR3 is 15 amino acids. Germline CDR1 and CDR2: SGHKS and YYEKEE (reference sequence). The CDR3 is CASSLQGAEWDIQYF. The CDR3, as DNA: TGTGCCAGCAGCCTCCAGGGGGCCGAGTGGGACATTCAGTACTTC.

The chain links TRBV4-1 to TRBJ2-7; a possible D gene is TRBD2 (5 bases). The CDR3 has 13 residues. In germline, CDR1 is MGHRA, CDR2 YSYEKL. V was trimmed by 1 base and J by 4 bases, leaving 8 bases between them. CDR3 nucleotides: TGCGCCAGCAGCCAAGGCGCGGGTTACGAGCAGTACTTC. Translation: CASSQGAGYEQYF.

This clone was observed a few times. The V call is TRBV19, the J call TRBJ1-4; D gene uncertain. The CDR3 runs 14 residues. V shed 2 bases and J shed 7 bases, with 11 bases lying between them. CDR1 and CDR2 from the germline V gene are LNHDA and SQIVND (reference sequence). CDR3: CASSITAFVEKLFF. The CDR3 DNA reads TGTGCCAGTAGTATAACAGCCTTCGTTGAAAAACTGTTTTTT.

The chain recombines TRBV11-2 with TRBJ2-7, with 11 bases identical to TRBD2. Germline loops: CDR1 SGHAT, CDR2 FQNNGV. The CDR3 contains 13 residues. The V and J ends lost 6 bases and 4 bases, in that order; junction bases with no gene match: 2. CDR3 in DNA: TGTGCCAGCAGAGGACTAGCGGGTTACGAGCAGTACTTC. Amino acid sequence: CASRGLAGYEQYF.

The gene calls are TRBV5-6 and TRBJ2-7, with 7 nucleotides matching TRBD1. V lost 4 bases, J lost 2 bases, and 3 bases stayed unmatched. There are 13 residues in the CDR3. Per germline, CDR1 SGHDT and CDR2 YYEEEE. The CDR3, as DNA: TGTGCCAGCAGCGGGGACAGCCCCTACGAGCAGTACTTC. Protein sequence: CASSGDSPYEQYF.

Turning to this clone: This specimen includes other DNA sequences encoding the same CDR3. The rearrangement uses TRBV10-2 and TRBJ2-5; 7 bases map to TRBD1. The CDR3 has 12 amino acids. Germline trimming cut 8 bases from V and 3 bases from J; bases unmatched to any gene: 3. CDR1 and CDR2 (germline): WSHSY, SAAADI. CDR3 region: CASSGTEETQYF. CDR3 DNA: TGCGCCAGCTCCGGGACAGAAGAGACCCAGTACTTC.

The rearrangement links TRBV7-8 to TRBJ2-7; 9 bases are shared with TRBD2. CDR3 length equals 16 residues. Trimming took 8 bases from V and 1 from J; bases not matched to a gene: 12. The V gene's germline CDR1 is SGHVS and CDR2 FQNEAQ. The CDR3 nucleotides are TGTGCCAGCGGGACTAGCACACTCAGGGGGTCCTACGAGCAGTACTTC. Its translation is CASGTSTLRGSYEQYF.

V is TRBV6-5 and J is TRBJ1-3; 7 bases line up with TRBD1. V lost 6 bases and J lost 5; bases outside the gene matches: 7. CDR1 and CDR2 (germline): MNHEY, SVGAGI. This CDR3 region has 14 residues. The DNA for the CDR3 is TGTGCCAGCAGAGCCGGGGACAGCCGAAACACCATATATTTT. Translation: CASRAGDSRNTIYF.

The gene calls are TRBV7-8 and TRBJ2-1, with 7 bases matching TRBD2. CDR3 size: 18 residues. V was pared by 6 bases and J by 9 bases, with 23 bases of the junction left unmatched. The germline CDR1 and CDR2 sequences are SGHVS and FQNEAQ. The CDR3 loop reads CASSSVSGRTRKELEQFF. The CDR3 nucleotides read TGTGCCAGCAGTTCGGTATCTGGCCGGACTAGAAAGGAGCTTGAGCAGTTCTTC.

This chain joins TRBV30 and TRBJ1-3; D gene ambiguous. CDR1 is GTSNPN, CDR2 SVGIG, per germline (reference sequence). Trimming took 2 bases from V and 3 from J, leaving 8 bases between them. The CDR3 covers 13 residues. CDR3 loop: CAWSTGHGNTIYF. CDR3 bases: TGTGCCTGGAGTACCGGGCATGGAAACACCATATATTTT.

In its sample, this clone was seen once. This sequence joins TRBV19 and TRBJ1-5; no firm D call. V lost 0 bases to trimming and J lost 5 bases, with 8 bases between them. The CDR3 extends over 14 amino acids. Germline V gives CDR1 LNHDA, CDR2 SQIVND (reference sequence). CDR3 loop: CASSIDGPDQPQHF. Here the CDR3 DNA reads TGTGCCAGTAGTATAGACGGTCCCGATCAGCCCCAGCATTTT. The full variable domain, its missing parts supplied by reference TRBV19 and TRBJ1-5, is DGGITQSPKYLFRKEGQNVTLSCEQNLNHDAMYWYRQDPGQGLRLIYYSQIVNDFQKGDIAEGYSVSREKKESFPLTVTSAQKNPTAFYLCASSIDGPDQPQHFGDGTRLSIL.

The chain joins TRBV5-1 to TRBJ2-7; the D gene is possibly TRBD2 (6 bases). This CDR3 comprises 14 residues. The ends were cut back, 3 bases at V and 6 bases at J, with 16 bases in the middle. Per the germline V gene, CDR1 is SGHRS and CDR2 is YFSETQ. The CDR3 spells CASSSSTSYFEQYF. The CDR3 nucleotides are TGCGCCAGCAGCTCGTCGACTAGTTACTTCGAGCAGTACTTC. The full variable domain, in which reference TRBV5-1 and TRBJ2-7 provide the parts outside the CDR3, is KAGVTQTPRYLIKTRGQQVTLSCSPISGHRSVSWYQQTPGQGLQFLFEYFSETQRNKGNFPGRFSGRQFSNSRSEMNVSTLELGDSALYLCASSSSTSYFEQYFGPGTRLTVT.

Of note for this clone: A single base separates this from a much larger clone, so it may be a read error. The chain carries TRBV27 and TRBJ2-7; D is possibly TRBD1 (6 bases). Trimming shortened V by 7 bases and J by 3 bases, and 7 bases separated the two germline ends. CDR1 is MNHEY, CDR2 SMNVEV, per germline (reference sequence). This CDR3 comprises 11 residues. The DNA of the CDR3 is TGTGCCAGCACCAGGGGCTACGAGCAGTACTTC. It encodes CASTRGYEQYF.

The chain links TRBV7-9 to TRBJ2-5; D perhaps matches TRBD2 (5 bases). V dropped 3 bases and J dropped 8 bases, with 16 bases sitting between them. This CDR3 spans 14 amino acids. From germline, CDR1 is SEHNR and CDR2 FQNEAQ (reference sequence). In DNA, the CDR3 is TGTGCCAGCAGCTTCGGACGGAGGTGGCCAACCCAGTACTTC. This sequence encodes CASSFGRRWPTQYF. Looking up the rest from reference TRBV7-9 and TRBJ2-5 gives the full variable domain: DTGVSQNPRHKITKRGQNVTFRCDPISEHNRLYWYRQTLGQGPEFLTYFQNEAQLEKSRLLSDRFSAERPKGSFSTLEIQRTEQGDSAMYLCASSFGRRWPTQYFGPGTRLLVL.

The chain couples TRBV19 to TRBJ1-5, with a tentative D call TRBD1 (6 bases). Trimming pared 5 bases from V and 4 bases from J, leaving 12 bases between. Germline lookup yields CDR1 LNHDA and CDR2 SQIVND (reference sequence). The CDR3 covers 14 residues. This chain's CDR3 is CASSDGTQNQPQHF. The CDR3, as DNA: TGTGCCAGTAGTGATGGGACACAAAATCAGCCCCAGCATTTT.

The rearrangement joins TRBV5-4 to TRBJ2-5; D gene ambiguous. The CDR3 consists of 12 residues. Trimming pared 4 bases from V and 3 bases from J, leaving 7 bases between. Germline V gene lookup returns CDR1 SGHNT and CDR2 YYREEE (reference sequence). CDR3 loop: CASSPWEETQYF. DNA for the CDR3: TGTGCCAGCAGCCCCTGGGAAGAGACCCAGTACTTC.

The rearrangement uses TRBV5-1 and TRBJ2-1; TRBD1 matches 8 bases. J lost 4 bases, V lost 2 bases, and 2 bases had no gene match. CDR1 is SGHRS, CDR2 YFSETQ, per germline. CDR3 length: 14 residues. The CDR3 DNA follows: TGCGCCAGCAGCTTCGGGACAGGTTACAATGAGCAGTTCTTC. Protein: CASSFGTGYNEQFF.

The sample holds a few counts of this clone. V and J are TRBV10-2 and TRBJ2-7; D gene unclear. The CDR3 runs 14 residues. Germline lookup yields CDR1 WSHSY and CDR2 SAAADI. V was trimmed by 2 bases and J by 4 bases, leaving 12 bases between them. This CDR3 is CASSEQNRYYEQYF. The CDR3 DNA reads as TGCGCCAGCAGTGAGCAAAACCGGTATTACGAGCAGTACTTC.

The chain recombines TRBV5-6 with TRBJ2-7; 10 bases fit TRBD2. Germline assignment: CDR1 SGHDT and CDR2 YYEEEE. The CDR3 runs to 15 residues. Trimming at V came to 4 bases and at J to 4 bases, leaving 8 bases not matched to a gene. The CDR3 sequence: CASSVVPTSGYEQYF. The CDR3 DNA sequence: TGTGCCAGCAGCGTTGTCCCGACTAGCGGGTACGAGCAGTACTTC. The complete variable domain, with remaining parts taken from reference TRBV5-6 and TRBJ2-7, reads DAGVTQSPTHLIKTRGQQVTLRCSPKSGHDTVSWYQQALGQGPQFIFQYYEEEERQRGNFPDRFSGHQFPNYSSELNVNALLLGDSALYLCASSVVPTSGYEQYFGPGTRLTVT.

This clone occurred a few times. The V gene is TRBV10-3, the J gene TRBJ2-3; 11 bases are a match to TRBD2. The CDR3 length is 18 residues. The V and J ends lost 6 bases and 4 bases, in that order; junction bases with no gene match: 15. Germline V gives CDR1 ENHRY, CDR2 SYGVKD. The CDR3 nucleotides read TGTGCCATCAGCGGAGGGACTAGCGGAGGAGGTGGGGCAGATACGCAGTATTTT. This translates into CAISGGTSGGGGADTQYF.

V is TRBV15 and J is TRBJ1-5; 8 bases are a match to TRBD1. Germline lookup yields CDR1 LNHNV and CDR2 YYDKDF (reference sequence). The CDR3 length is 16 residues. J lost 1 base, V lost 6 bases, and 8 bases had no gene match. The CDR3 loop reads CATRKKRQGSNQPQHF. DNA of the CDR3: TGTGCCACCAGAAAAAAGCGACAGGGGAGCAATCAGCCCCAGCATTTT. The full variable domain, rest sourced from reference TRBV15 and TRBJ1-5, is DAMVIQNPRYQVTQFGKPVTLSCSQTLNHNVMYWYQQKSSQAPKLLFHYYDKDFNNEADTPDNFQSRRPNTSFCFLDIRSPGLGDTAMYLCATRKKRQGSNQPQHFGDGTRLSIL.

The V call is TRBV7-9, the J call TRBJ2-5; D remains unclear. The better agreement between TRBJ2-7 and the DNA end casts doubt on the J call. The CDR3 totals 14 residues. The germline V gene encodes CDR1 SEHNR and CDR2 FQNEAQ (reference sequence). The CDR3 sequence: CASSLDLGKYEQYF. CDR3 nucleotides: TGTGCCAGCAGCTTAGACCTGGGGAAATACGAGCAGTACTTC.